What follows is one T cell receptor (beta chain) and its context. These data belong to a study of blood T cell repertoires in COVID-19. At the level of the study: T cells, B-cell-depleted T cells, or PBMCs supplied cDNA or gDNA.

Clones were read by immunoSEQ multiplex PCR, and TCRdb kept only the in-frame ones, dropping some. The sample lists around 250,000 clones, 80% to 90% occurring once. This CDR3 region has 16 residues. V shed 4 bases and J shed 1 base, with 17 bases lying between them. CDR1 is SGHRS, CDR2 YFSETQ, per germline. Sequenced sample: peripheral blood. The origin of this receptor is a woman aged 40 to 50 who had recovered from COVID-19. The chain couples TRBV5-1 to TRBJ2-5; possibly TRBD2 for D (5 bases). Here the CDR3 DNA reads TGCGCCAGCAGCCCGTGGGCGGGTGGAGTCCAAGAGACCCAGTACTTC. Its protein is CASSPWAGGVQETQYF.